Listed here are 17 T cell receptor beta chains from one sample, sequenced in a study of blood T cell repertoires in COVID-19. Some clones are missing from TCRdb's copy, which holds only in-frame ones; the method was immunoSEQ multiplex PCR. The table records about 250,000 clones, 88% of them present only once. Sequenced: peripheral blood. These receptors originate from a man of 80 years or more with acute or convalescent COVID-19.

CDR3 amino acids: CASSPQTTGGYGNTQYF. The DNA for the CDR3 is TGTGCCAGCTCACCACAAACGACAGGGGGCTATGGAAATACGCAGTATTTT. This chain joins TRBV18 and TRBJ2-3; 10 nucleotides match TRBD1. Germline CDR1 and CDR2: KGHSH and LQKENI. V lost 1 base to trimming and J lost 7 bases; unmatched junction nucleotides: 11. This CDR3 is built from 17 residues.

The gene calls are TRBV12-3 or TRBV12-4 and TRBJ1-2; D may be TRBD1 (6 bases). V was trimmed by 5 bases and J by 4 bases, leaving 8 bases between them. CDR3 length equals 12 residues. The CDR3: CASSRTVYGYTF. The DNA of the CDR3 is TGTGCCAGCAGTCGGACAGTCTATGGCTACACCTTC.

The chain recombines TRBV7-2 with TRBJ2-7; 9 bases are a match to TRBD1. This CDR3 spans 13 amino acids. Germline CDR1 SGHTA, CDR2 FQGNSA. V was pared by 8 bases and J by 2 bases, with 4 bases of the junction left unmatched. The CDR3 spells CASSDRGTYEQYF. DNA for the CDR3: TGTGCCAGCTCCGACAGGGGGACCTACGAGCAGTACTTC.

This sequence joins TRBV21-1 and TRBJ1-3. TRBV21-1 is a documented pseudogene. The CDR3 is 20 amino acids. The CDR3 DNA reads as TGTGCCAGCAGCAAAGAGGGGAGGGGGATACTCGATTACTCTGGAAACACCATATATTTT. This encodes CASSKEGRGILDYSGNTIYF.

This clone was recorded a few times. The J gene is TRBJ1-4, the V gene TRBV27; D unresolved. The CDR3 sequence is 18 residues long. V lost 2 bases to trimming and J lost 0 bases, with 16 bases between them. In germline, CDR1 is MNHEY, CDR2 SMNVEV (reference sequence). The CDR3 DNA reads TGTGCCAGCAGTTTAGACGCTTCCAGGCAAGCAACTAATGAAAAACTGTTTTTT. Encoded protein: CASSLDASRQATNEKLFF.

J is TRBJ2-1 and V is TRBV18; 8 bases map to TRBD1. CDR1 KGHSH and CDR2 LQKENI come from the germline V gene. The CDR3 has 15 amino acids. V lost 1 base to trimming and J lost 3 bases; unmatched junction nucleotides: 2. CDR3 sequence reads: CASSPRTGNYNEQFF. CDR3 nucleotides: TGTGCCAGCTCACCACGGACAGGGAACTACAATGAGCAGTTCTTC.

CDR3 nucleotide sequence: TGTGCCAGCAGCGTAACTGTTGGGACAGGTCATAATGAGCAGTTCTTC. As protein: CASSVTVGTGHNEQFF. The J gene is TRBJ2-1, the V gene TRBV9; 8 bases match TRBD1. V lost 1 base to trimming and J lost 7 bases; unmatched junction nucleotides: 10. CDR3 size: 16 residues. Germline CDR1 reads SGDLS; CDR2 reads YYNGEE.

The V and J genes are TRBV5-4 and TRBJ2-1; 8 nucleotides align to TRBD1. CDR1 and CDR2 from the germline V gene are SGHNT and YYREEE (reference sequence). The CDR3 sequence is 15 residues long. Germline trimming cut 4 bases from V and 1 base from J; bases unmatched to any gene: 4. The CDR3 region is CASSPDRGSYNEQFF. The DNA for the CDR3 is TGTGCCAGCAGCCCTGACAGGGGATCCTACAATGAGCAGTTCTTC.

This chain uses TRBV10-1 with TRBJ2-1; TRBD1 agrees at 8 bases. This CDR3 region has 18 residues. CDR1 WNHNN and CDR2 SYGVQD come from the germline V gene (reference sequence). The V and J ends lost 0 bases and 2 bases, in that order; junction bases with no gene match: 9. The CDR3 loop is CASSESKGTGVPYNEQFF. The CDR3 DNA reads as TGCGCCAGCAGTGAGTCGAAGGGGACAGGAGTCCCCTACAATGAGCAGTTCTTC.

This clone was observed a single time. The chain joins TRBV7-9 to TRBJ2-2; weak D call: TRBD1 (5 bases). Per germline, CDR1 SEHNR and CDR2 FQNEAQ (reference sequence). V was shortened by 3 bases and J by 4 bases, with 12 bases between the two germline ends. This CDR3 is built from 15 residues. The CDR3 DNA is TGTGCCAGCAGCTTGAGGCAGGGCAGCACCGGGGAGCTGTTTTTT. It encodes CASSLRQGSTGELFF.

This chain uses TRBV9 with TRBJ2-1, with a tentative D call TRBD2 (5 bases). The V end was cut by 2 bases, the J end by 7 bases, with 16 bases between. The germline V gene encodes CDR1 SGDLS and CDR2 YYNGEE. The CDR3 has 15 amino acids. The CDR3 DNA reads as TGTGCCAGCAGCGTCGGATTCTCTAGCCGTAATGAGCAGTTCTTC. It is translated as CASSVGFSSRNEQFF.

This chain uses TRBV4-2 with TRBJ2-7; 14 positions match TRBD2. CDR3 length: 19 amino acids. V was pared by 1 base and J by 1 base, with 9 bases of the junction left unmatched. The germline V gene has CDR1 LGHNA and CDR2 YNFKEQ. CDR3 sequence: CASSQAMTSGRGRSYEQYF. CDR3 sequence (DNA): TGTGCCAGCAGCCAAGCCATGACTAGCGGGAGGGGAAGGTCCTACGAGCAGTACTTC.

The V call is TRBV7-8, the J call TRBJ1-4, with TRBD1 matching 10 bases. This CDR3 spans 16 amino acids. Germline CDR1 is SGHVS and CDR2 is FQNEAQ. The junction had 7 bases not matched to a gene; V was cut back by 5 bases and J by 4 bases. The DNA for the CDR3 is TGTGCCAGCAGCCGCGACAGGGGGCAGGGTAATGAAAAACTGTTTTTT. Translation: CASSRDRGQGNEKLFF.

The rearrangement joins TRBV2 to TRBJ1-3; D is possibly TRBD1 (5 bases). V shed 6 bases and J shed 0 bases, with 12 bases lying between them. The length of the CDR3 is 15 residues. Germline V gene data show CDR1 as SNHLY and CDR2 as FYNNEI. The CDR3 region is CASSDTGFSGNTIYF. CDR3 coding DNA: TGTGCCAGCAGCGACACAGGCTTCTCTGGAAACACCATATATTTT.

This clone was found a few times. V gene TRBV7-9 combines with J gene TRBJ1-4; D is unresolved. The CDR3 loop spans 13 amino acids. Trimming left V 5 bases short and J 7 bases short, with 11 bases between. Germline CDR1 and CDR2: SEHNR and FQNEAQ (reference sequence). The CDR3 is CASSQDGGEKLFF. The DNA for the CDR3 is TGTGCCAGCAGCCAGGACGGAGGTGAAAAACTGTTTTTT. The full variable domain, its missing parts supplied by reference TRBV7-9 and TRBJ1-4, is DTGVSQNPRHKITKRGQNVTFRCDPISEHNRLYWYRQTLGQGPEFLTYFQNEAQLEKSRLLSDRFSAERPKGSFSTLEIQRTEQGDSAMYLCASSQDGGEKLFFGSGTQLSVL.

This chain connects TRBV6-6 to TRBJ1-1; 9 positions agree with TRBD1. The V and J ends lost 8 bases and 1 base, in that order; junction bases with no gene match: 5. CDR1 is MNHNY, CDR2 SVGAGI, per germline (reference sequence). The CDR3 covers 14 residues. CDR3 nucleotide sequence: TGTGCCAGCCCAGGGACAGGGAAGAACACTGAAGCTTTCTTT. The encoded protein is CASPGTGKNTEAFF.

This chain joins TRBV18 and TRBJ2-7, with TRBD2 matching over 9 bases. The ends lost 5 bases at V and 6 bases at J; junction bases unmatched: 8. The length of the CDR3 is 14 residues. Germline assignment: CDR1 KGHSH and CDR2 LQKENI. This CDR3 is CASSFSGGSSEQYF. DNA for the CDR3: TGTGCCAGCTCATTCAGCGGGGGGTCTTCCGAGCAGTACTTC.